The 8 T cell receptor beta chains given below trace back to one sample, sequenced in a study of OX40 agonist ivuxolimab in advanced cancers. Repertoires were generated with immunoSEQ multiplex PCR, while TCRdb's copy carries only in-frame clones and drops some. The data show 65,000 or so clones, more than 75% seen once. The specimen was CD4+ or CD8+ T cells sorted from blood, collected in a trial of the OX40 agonist ivuxolimab. The receptor source for this set is an adult with an advanced solid tumor such as melanoma, head and neck, liver or kidney cancer.

This clone showed up just a few times. This chain connects TRBV7-9 to TRBJ1-6; no clear D. Germline-derived CDR1 and CDR2 are SEHNR and FQNEAQ (reference sequence). V gave up 1 base and J gave up 4 bases, with 8 bases separating them. This CDR3 spans 15 amino acids. CDR3 sequence reads: CASSLVREYNSPLHF. The CDR3 nucleotides are TGTGCCAGCAGCTTAGTAAGGGAGTATAATTCACCCCTCCACTTT.

The chain links TRBV6-5 to TRBJ2-2; 7 bases fit TRBD2. Germline-derived CDR1 and CDR2 are MNHEY and SVGAGI. Germline trimming cut 11 bases from V and 3 bases from J; bases unmatched to any gene: 9. The CDR3 length is 14 residues. The CDR3 here is CASRAGEHTGELFF. DNA of the CDR3: TGTGCCTCGCGTGCGGGGGAACACACCGGGGAGCTGTTTTTT.

The V and J genes are TRBV19 and TRBJ2-1; the match to TRBD2 covers 8 bases. There are 13 residues in the CDR3. CDR1 is LNHDA and CDR2 is SQIVND in the germline V gene (reference sequence). Unmatched junction bases numbered 2, after V lost 3 bases and J lost 7 bases. The CDR3 protein is CASSMAGGNEQFF. CDR3 DNA sequence: TGTGCCAGTAGTATGGCGGGGGGTAATGAGCAGTTCTTC.

The chain combines TRBV18 with TRBJ2-2; D is undetermined. The CDR3 runs 13 residues. The V gene lost 3 bases and the J gene lost 4 bases, with 6 bases spanning the gap. CDR1 KGHSH and CDR2 LQKENI come from the germline V gene. The CDR3 nucleotides read TGTGCCAGCTCACCGAGAAGCACCGGGGAGCTGTTTTTT. Encoded protein: CASSPRSTGELFF. The full variable domain, its missing parts supplied by reference TRBV18 and TRBJ2-2, is NAGVMQNPRHLVRRRGQEARLRCSPMKGHSHVYWYRQLPEEGLKFMVYLQKENIIDESGMPKERFSAEFPKEGPSILRIQQVVRGDSAAYFCASSPRSTGELFFGEGSRLTVL.

The chain recombines TRBV10-3 with TRBJ2-7, with a weak D call TRBD2 (5 bases). Germline CDR1 reads ENHRY; CDR2 reads SYGVKD. This CDR3 has 16 residues. Deletions cut 0 bases from V and 1 base from J, with 13 bases between. The CDR3 bases are TGTGCCATCAGTGAGTCGCGGGCTAGTCAGTCCTACGAGCAGTACTTC. Its protein product is CAISESRASQSYEQYF.

The genes are TRBV7-6 and TRBJ1-3, with 7 positions matching TRBD1. The V and J ends lost 5 bases and 1 base, in that order; junction bases with no gene match: 5. Germline V gene data show CDR1 as SGHVS and CDR2 as FNYEAQ. There are 15 residues in the CDR3. The chain's CDR3 is CASSLTTGSGNTIYF. The CDR3 nucleotides read TGTGCCAGCAGCCTCACGACAGGGTCTGGAAACACCATATATTTT.

This CDR3 is CASSTGAVETQYF. For the CDR3, the DNA is TGTGCCAGCAGTACGGGGGCCGTGGAGACCCAGTACTTC. V gene TRBV6-6 combines with J gene TRBJ2-5; D may correspond to TRBD1 or TRBD2 (6 bases each). Germline V gene lookup returns CDR1 MNHNY and CDR2 SVGAGI (reference sequence). Between the trimmed V and J ends, which lost 5 bases and 5 bases, there was a span of 12 bases. This CDR3 region has 13 residues.

The chain employs TRBV9 and TRBJ2-3; TRBD1 matches at 7 bases. Looked up from germline, CDR1 is SGDLS and CDR2 is YYNGEE. With V trimmed by 5 bases and J by 0 bases, 6 bases remained unmatched. This CDR3 is built from 15 residues. The CDR3 loop is CASRGVGQSTDTQYF. The CDR3 nucleotides are TGTGCCAGCAGAGGAGTGGGACAGAGCACAGATACGCAGTATTTT.